The clone carrying this T cell receptor beta chain was counted at least ten times. TCRdb ran MiXCR on the 5' RACE reads and lists one entry per CDR3 protein. The sample lists about 290,000 distinct CDR3 sequences; approximately 15% were seen once. This record comes from a study of T-cell memory formation after mild COVID-19. Study context: TCR clustering was largely donor specific.

CDR3 length equals 13 residues. The V gene's germline CDR1 is SGHTA and CDR2 FQGTGA. V lost 3 bases to trimming and J lost 0 bases, with 5 bases between them. The genes are TRBV7-3 and TRBJ1-1; D is undetermined. The specimen was PBMCs or a T cell subset sorted from them (not recorded which). This TCR came from a man between 18 and 35 years old who had mild COVID-19 (a few samples of this study predate the infection). Cell type and time point are not known. The CDR3 region is CASSLGMNTEAFF. Written as DNA, the CDR3 is TGTGCCAGCAGCTTGGGTATGAACACTGAAGCTTTCTTT.